This T cell receptor (beta chain) was sequenced in a study of cytomegalovirus exposure and HLA in healthy donors. Overall study: The 95 to 150 validation repertoires used a platform that matched the one used for the 550 to 800 first-cohort repertoires, as a later analysis reported.

Study observations and caveats: Among TCR beta chains, those listed as cytomegalovirus-associated numbered more than 150.

Some clones are missing from TCRdb's copy, which holds only in-frame ones; the method was immunoSEQ multiplex PCR. The sample lists 150,000 to 200,000 clones; around 82% were seen once. These donors were members of the approximately 110-subject validation cohort, a group separate from the approximately 700-subject first cohort. The CDR3 runs 14 residues. With 5 bases removed from V and 4 bases from J, the gap between germline ends came to 15 bases. Germline V CDR1 and CDR2: SQVTM, ANQGSEA. On this clone itself: Antigen specificity is unknown.

The V call is TRBV29-1, the J call TRBJ2-1; TRBD1 is a possible D gene (6 bases). The specimen sequenced was PBMCs. The sequence came from a man aged 30 to 45 in good health and CMV-seropositive. The CDR3 sequence is CSVRRPGQYNEQFF. In DNA form, the CDR3 reads TGCAGCGTTAGACGACCGGGACAATACAATGAGCAGTTCTTC.